This is a list of T cell receptor beta chains from one sample in a study of T cell responses to AZD1222 COVID-19 vaccine. Clones were sequenced by immunoSEQ multiplex PCR, and TCRdb holds only the in-frame ones, with some missing. The table lists approximately 200,000 clones, approximately 89% of them singletons. Sequenced here: peripheral blood, sampled 28 days after the second AZD1222 dose. The receptor set was obtained from an adult who received the AZD1222 COVID-19 vaccine. CDR3s include the opening cysteine and the closing phenylalanine or tryptophan. The D gene is left open where the match is weak. Not every row has a clone size; where given, it reads once, few, many or a size class.

once TRBJ1-3 TRBV10-3 TRBD1 TGTGCCATGTCCGCAAAGACAGGGCCAGGCACTGGAAACACCATATATTTT CAMSAKTGPGTGNTIYF
- TRBJ1-3 TRBV6-5 TRBD1 TGTGCCAGCAGCTACTCCTGGACAGGGGGATACACCATATATTTT CASSYSWTGGYTIYF
- TRBJ1-4 TRBV5-1 TRBD1 TGCGCCAGCAGAACCGGGACAGGGGTGGCTGAAAAACTGTTTTTT CASRTGTGVAEKLFF
- TRBJ2-3 TRBV6-4 TRBD2 TGTGCCAGCAGTGTCCTAGCGGGGAGCACAGATACGCAGTATTTT CASSVLAGSTDTQYF
- TRBJ2-7 TRBV19 - TGTGCCAGTAGTCAAGACAGAACTTACGAGCAGTACTTC CASSQDRTYEQYF
once TRBJ2-3 TRBV15 - TGTGCCACCAGCAGAGATCAAGGTGTGGGAGGTCGGGCAGATACGCAGTATTTT CATSRDQGVGGRADTQYF
- TRBJ2-7 TRBV6-6 TRBD2 TGTGCCAGCAGTTACGGCGGGAGCGAATCCTACGAGCAGTACTTC CASSYGGSESYEQYF
- TRBJ2-1 TRBV7-2 - TGTGCCAGCAGCTCATACACCGGGGCCATAGGCAATGAGCAGTTCTTC CASSSYTGAIGNEQFF
few TRBJ2-7 TRBV10-1 - TGCGCCAGCAGTGTATGCGAGCAGTACTTC CASSVCEQYF
- TRBJ2-1 TRBV7-9 TRBD2 TGTGCCAGCAGCAGAGCGGGAGTAATCACCTACAATGAGCAGTTCTTC CASSRAGVITYNEQFF
- TRBJ2-3 TRBV5-6 TRBD1 TGTGCCAGCAGCTCGGACAGGGGGCAAACAGATACGCAGTATTTT CASSSDRGQTDTQYF
- TRBJ2-1 TRBV7-9 - TGTGCCAGCAGCTTAACTAGGAGTGACTACAATGAGCAGTTCTTC CASSLTRSDYNEQFF
- TRBJ2-6 TRBV7-3 - TGTGCCAGCAGCCCTACGACAGGCAGGGTGGGAGAGGGGGCCAACGTCCTGACTTTC CASSPTTGRVGEGANVLTF
- TRBJ1-2 TRBV6-5 - TGTGCCAGCAGGAGGGCCGGCGGAGATGGCTACACCTTC CASRRAGGDGYTF
- TRBJ2-7 TRBV3-1/TRBV3-2 TRBD1 TGTGCCAGCAGCCTTACCGGGACAGGGGTTTACGAGCAGTACTTC CASSLTGTGVYEQYF
- TRBJ2-6 TRBV5-1 - TGCGCCAGCAGCTGGACAGTCTCTGGGGCCAACGTCCTGACTTTC CASSWTVSGANVLTF
few TRBJ1-6 TRBV11-2 - TGTGCCAGCAGCACACTAACAGGGAGGAGTTCACCCCTCCACTTT CASSTLTGRSSPLHF
- TRBJ2-5 TRBV27 - TGTGCCAGCGGAAAAACTTCGGGGGCCCAGTACTTC CASGKTSGAQYF
- TRBJ2-2 TRBV10-2 - TGCGCCAGCAGTAGGAGCGTGAACACCGGGGAGCTGTTTTTT CASSRSVNTGELFF
- TRBJ2-2 TRBV27 - TGTGCCAGCATTGTGGGAACGAACACCGGGGAGCTGTTTTTT CASIVGTNTGELFF
- TRBJ1-5 TRBV6-5 - TGTGCCAGCAGTAGAAGGAGGATGGGTCAGCCCCAGCATTTT CASSRRRMGQPQHF
- TRBJ2-2 TRBV12-5 - TGTGCTAGTGGTTTGGAGGGGAGAGGGACCGGGGAGCTGTTTTTT CASGLEGRGTGELFF
- TRBJ1-2 TRBV3-1/TRBV3-2 - TGTGCCAGCAGAAGGGTTGGAGGTGGCTACACCTTC CASRRVGGGYTF
- TRBJ2-2 TRBV28 TRBD2 TGTGCCAGCAGTGCGGGACTACGCACCGGGGAGCTGTTTTTT CASSAGLRTGELFF
- TRBJ2-7 TRBV5-4 - TGTGCCAGCAGCTTGTCGGGACCCCACGAGCAGTACTTC CASSLSGPHEQYF
- TRBJ1-6 TRBV6-5 - TGTGCCAGCAGTTACGTACTTGGGACCTTTCGTTCACCCCTCCACTTT CASSYVLGTFRSPLHF
- TRBJ2-7 TRBV6-5 - TGTGCCAGCAGGCGGGGCGGGGCCTCCTACGAGCAGTACTTC CASRRGGASYEQYF
- TRBJ2-5 TRBV3-1/TRBV3-2 TRBD2 TGTGCCAGCAGCCCGCGCCTAGCGGGAGAAGAGACCCAGTACTTC CASSPRLAGEETQYF
- TRBJ2-1 TRBV7-3 TRBD2 TGTGCCAGCAGCTTCTTGGGTCGGACTAGCGGCAACAATGAGCAGTTCTTC CASSFLGRTSGNNEQFF
- TRBJ1-1 TRBV12-3/TRBV12-4 - TGTGCCAGCAGTTTAGTTGGCCCTGAAGCTTTCTTT CASSLVGPEAFF
- TRBJ1-4 TRBV5-4 TRBD1 TGTGCCAGCAGCCGATGGGACAGGGATAATGAAAAACTGTTTTTT CASSRWDRDNEKLFF
- TRBJ1-6 TRBV9 TRBD1 TGTGCCAGCAGCCCAGGACAGGGTCGTTCACCCCTCCACTTT CASSPGQGRSPLHF
- TRBJ2-7 TRBV12-3/TRBV12-4 TRBD1 TGTGCCAGTCGGGACAGGGACGCCTACGAGCAGTACTTC CASRDRDAYEQYF
- TRBJ2-5 TRBV27 TRBD2 TGTGCCAGCAGCCCTAACTGGAGAGCGGGGGAGACCCAGTACTTC CASSPNWRAGETQYF
- TRBJ1-6 TRBV7-3 - TGTGCCAGCAGCTCGACACTGGGCAATTCACCCCTCCACTTT CASSSTLGNSPLHF
- TRBJ2-7 TRBV6-5 - TGTGCCAGCTATTTACAGAACTACGAGCAGTACTTC CASYLQNYEQYF
- TRBJ2-1 TRBV24-1 - TGTGCCACCGGTACCTCCTTTAATGAGCAGTTCTTC CATGTSFNEQFF
- TRBJ2-7 TRBV15 TRBD1 TGTGCCACCAGCAGAGAGGGACAGGGGGCTTACGAGCAGTACTTC CATSREGQGAYEQYF
many TRBJ2-1 TRBV6-5 - TGTGCCAGCAGTTCCAGGGTTGGTGAGCAGTTCTTC CASSSRVGEQFF
- TRBJ1-2 TRBV18 - TGTGCCAGCTCACCCCAGAAGGGAGCCTATGGCTACACCTTC CASSPQKGAYGYTF
few TRBJ2-7 TRBV10-3 - TGTGCCATCGTAGAGGGGGAGAGTGGAGAGCAGTACTTC CAIVEGESGEQYF
- TRBJ1-4 TRBV19 TRBD1 TGTGCCAGTAGTCTCCAGGGGGCCGCGGCTAATGAAAAACTGTTTTTT CASSLQGAAANEKLFF
- TRBJ2-7 TRBV11-2 - TGTGCCAGCAGCTTAGGCCCGGAGATAAACTACGAGCAGTACTTC CASSLGPEINYEQYF
- TRBJ1-2 TRBV19 - TGTGCCAGTAGTATCCGGACAGACAACTATGGCTACACCTTC CASSIRTDNYGYTF
few TRBJ2-1 TRBV7-8 - TGTGCCAGCAGCTTAGATGGGCGGAATGAGCAGTTCTTC CASSLDGRNEQFF
- TRBJ1-2 TRBV6-2/TRBV6-3 - TGTGCCAGCAGTCCAGGGATCCTCTATGGCTACACCTTC CASSPGILYGYTF
few TRBJ1-4 TRBV19 - TGTGCCAGTAGTTCCAGTGGGAGGGAAAAACTGTTTTTT CASSSSGREKLFF